This is a list of T cell receptor beta chains from one sample in a study of T cell changes during pregnancy in multiple sclerosis. The repertoire was sequenced with immunoSEQ multiplex PCR; TCRdb's copy has only in-frame clones and lacks some. The sample records around 70,000 clones, about 94% being singletons. The sequences come from peripheral blood, collected in the third trimester of pregnancy. The receptor source for this set is a female donor with multiple sclerosis, enrolled in a pregnancy study. Both conserved end residues are part of each CDR3. D genes are given only for firm matches. Expanded clones get a size class; other rows say once, few or many, or leave the size out.

CASSQVPELANTGELFF	TGCGCCAGCAGCCAAGTCCCCGAACTTGCGAACACCGGGGAGCTGTTTTTT	once	TRBV4-3	-	TRBJ2-2
CASSPYPDYEQYF	TGTGCCAGCAGCCCATACCCAGATTACGAGCAGTACTTC	-	TRBV9	-	TRBJ2-7
CASSADTGSNQPQHF	TGCGCCAGCAGCGCAGATACAGGAAGCAATCAGCCCCAGCATTTT	-	TRBV5-1	-	TRBJ1-5
CSASLISQHF	TGCAGTGCTAGCCTAATTTCCCAGCATTTT	-	TRBV20-1	-	TRBJ1-5
CSVRVASSYEQYF	TGCAGCGTTCGGGTAGCTAGCTCCTACGAGCAGTACTTC	-	TRBV29-1	-	TRBJ2-7
CASSHRQRGGDTQYF	TGTGCCAGCAGCCATAGACAGCGGGGGGGAGATACGCAGTATTTT	-	TRBV4-2	TRBD2	TRBJ2-3
CASRQPYYTNRETQYF	TGTGCCAGCAGGCAACCCTACTACACCAATAGAGAGACCCAGTACTTC	-	TRBV25-1	-	TRBJ2-5
CASSLATSGFQETQYF	TGTGCCAGCAGCTTAGCGACTAGCGGGTTTCAAGAGACCCAGTACTTC	-	TRBV7-6	TRBD2	TRBJ2-5
CAWSVWGGLDNEQFF	TGTGCCTGGAGTGTTTGGGGGGGGCTGGACAATGAGCAGTTCTTC	-	TRBV30	-	TRBJ2-1
CASSQDQGSLGEKLFF	TGCGCCAGCAGCCAAGATCAAGGGAGCTTGGGCGAAAAACTGTTTTTT	-	TRBV4-1	-	TRBJ1-4
CASSVFTVSYEQYF	TGTGCCAGCAGCGTATTCACAGTTTCCTACGAGCAGTACTTC	-	TRBV9	-	TRBJ2-7
CASQGQGASETQYF	TGTGCCAGCCAGGGACAGGGGGCTTCGGAGACCCAGTACTTC	-	TRBV9	TRBD1	TRBJ2-5
CASRGDISYNSPLHF	TGTGCCAGCAGGGGGGACATTTCCTATAATTCACCCCTCCACTTT	-	TRBV2	-	TRBJ1-6
CASSIGGLPNTEAFF	TGTGCCAGTAGTATAGGGGGCCTACCGAACACTGAAGCTTTCTTT	once	TRBV19	-	TRBJ1-1
CASRRQRTNNSPLHF	TGTGCCAGCAGAAGACAGAGAACAAACAATTCACCCCTCCACTTT	-	TRBV6-5	-	TRBJ1-6
CASSARTEANTEAFF	TGTGCCAGCAGCGCCCGGACAGAGGCAAACACTGAAGCTTTCTTT	-	TRBV9	-	TRBJ1-1
CASKGDHDYGYTF	TGTGCCAGCAAAGGGGATCATGACTATGGCTACACCTTC	-	TRBV2	-	TRBJ1-2
CASSQGNRPGYTF	TGTGCCAGCAGCCAAGGTAACAGGCCTGGCTACACCTTC	-	TRBV4-2	-	TRBJ1-2
CASKRTYEQYF	TGTGCCTCGAAGCGGACCTACGAGCAGTACTTC	-	TRBV30	-	TRBJ2-7
CASSSGLAGGFGNHEQYF	TGTGCCAGCAGCTCAGGACTAGCGGGGGGCTTCGGTAACCACGAGCAGTACTTC	-	TRBV13	TRBD2	TRBJ2-7
CASSKAPERGLREQYF	TGTGCCAGCAGCAAAGCGCCAGAGCGGGGTCTTCGGGAGCAGTACTTC	once	TRBV21-1	-	TRBJ2-7
CASSWDRGYEQYF	TGTGCCAGCAGCTGGGACAGGGGATACGAGCAGTACTTC	-	TRBV5-6	TRBD1	TRBJ2-7
CASSLDSSTATNEKLFF	TGCGCCAGCAGCTTGGACAGTTCGACCGCAACTAATGAAAAACTGTTTTTT	-	TRBV5-1	-	TRBJ1-4
CASSLRDSPTDTQYF	TGTGCCAGCAGTCTCCGGGATTCACCCACAGATACGCAGTATTTT	-	TRBV6-5	-	TRBJ2-3
CASSKGQAGSTSGNTIYF	TGTGCCAGCAGCAAAGGCCAGGCGGGTTCGACCTCTGGAAACACCATATATTTT	-	TRBV21-1	-	TRBJ1-3
CASSLSRLVGYTF	TGTGCCAGCAGCTTATCCCGACTGGTTGGCTACACCTTC	-	TRBV13	-	TRBJ1-2
CASSSSGGPTDTQYF	TGTGCCAGCAGCTCAAGCGGGGGGCCCACAGATACGCAGTATTTT	-	TRBV7-9	TRBD2	TRBJ2-3
CASSPRGNYGYTF	TGTGCCAGCAGCCCCCGGGGGAACTATGGCTACACCTTC	-	TRBV7-2	-	TRBJ1-2
CASSLPGGGGYTF	TGTGCCAGCAGCTTACCTGGTGGGGGCGGCTACACCTTC	-	TRBV9	-	TRBJ1-2
CASSPILQGLEQYF	TGTGCCAGCAGCCCTATCCTACAGGGGCTCGAGCAGTACTTC	-	TRBV14	TRBD1	TRBJ2-7
CARGGKSNQPQHF	TGTGCCAGAGGGGGAAAAAGCAATCAGCCCCAGCATTTT	-	TRBV6-4	-	TRBJ1-5
CAWDRGARNTEAFF	TGTGCCTGGGATCGGGGGGCGAGGAACACTGAAGCTTTCTTT	-	TRBV30	-	TRBJ1-1
CASSDSRSGTEIYEQYF	TGTGCCAGCAGTGACAGTAGGTCCGGGACAGAGATCTACGAGCAGTACTTC	-	TRBV6-4	TRBD1	TRBJ2-7
CASLAGQSYGYTF	TGTGCCAGCCTGGCAGGGCAAAGCTATGGCTACACCTTC	-	TRBV6-1	-	TRBJ1-2
CASSGVHPGQTNTEAFF	TGTGCCAGCAGCGGGGTACATCCGGGACAGACGAACACTGAAGCTTTCTTT	few	TRBV9	TRBD1	TRBJ1-1
CASSGPTANTEAFF	TGTGCCAGCAGTGGACCGACAGCGAACACTGAAGCTTTCTTT	-	TRBV27	-	TRBJ1-1
CASSYLGKQGGETQYF	TGTGCCAGCAGTTACTTGGGGAAGCAGGGTGGAGAGACCCAGTACTTC	-	TRBV6-5	-	TRBJ2-5
CASRVPGGQGTYGYTF	TGTGCCAGCAGAGTCCCGGGGGGACAGGGAACATATGGCTACACCTTC	-	TRBV27	TRBD1	TRBJ1-2
CASSLGQFSSGYTF	TGTGCCAGCAGTCTAGGACAGTTCAGCTCTGGCTACACCTTC	-	TRBV7-2	-	TRBJ1-2
CASSLLGTDYGYTF	TGTGCCAGCAGCTTACTCGGGACAGACTATGGCTACACCTTC	-	TRBV11-1	TRBD1	TRBJ1-2
CASSQDQVGEQYF	TGTGCCAGCAGCCAAGATCAGGTTGGCGAGCAGTACTTC	-	TRBV14	-	TRBJ2-7
CASSEDRGRSPLHF	TGTGCCAGCAGTGAAGACAGGGGACGGTCACCCCTCCACTTT	-	TRBV6-1	TRBD1	TRBJ1-6
CASSFQQDTEAFF	TGTGCCAGCAGCTTTCAACAAGACACTGAAGCTTTCTTT	-	TRBV7-2	-	TRBJ1-1
CASGLAVDNEQFF	TGTGCCAGCGGACTAGCGGTCGACAATGAGCAGTTCTTC	-	TRBV7-3	TRBD2	TRBJ2-1
CSPGQGAGYTF	TGCAGTCCGGGACAGGGGGCTGGCTACACCTTC	-	TRBV20-1	TRBD1	TRBJ1-2
CASSLYTEAFF	TGTGCCAGCAGCCTCTACACTGAAGCTTTCTTT	-	TRBV6-1	-	TRBJ1-1
CASSRSGQNSNQPQHF	TGTGCCAGCAGCCGATCGGGTCAAAATAGCAATCAGCCCCAGCATTTT	once	TRBV7-2	-	TRBJ1-5
CASSPAVGTVNTEAFF	TGTGCCAGCTCACCAGCCGTCGGGACAGTGAACACTGAAGCTTTCTTT	-	TRBV18	TRBD1	TRBJ1-1
CASREGPPEISYTF	TGTGCTTCCCGGGAGGGACCTCCAGAGATTAGCTACACCTTC	-	TRBV6-8	-	TRBJ1-2
CASSIGQGWTEAFF	TGCGCCAGCAGCATCGGACAGGGCTGGACTGAAGCTTTCTTT	once	TRBV5-1	TRBD1	TRBJ1-1
CASRASGGRDEQFF	TGTGCCAGCCGGGCTAGCGGGGGGCGAGATGAGCAGTTCTTC	-	TRBV19	TRBD2	TRBJ2-1
CTSSSQGYEQYF	TGTACCAGCAGCTCACAGGGGTACGAGCAGTACTTC	-	TRBV5-4	TRBD1	TRBJ2-7
CASSYGTVNEKLFF	TGTGCCAGCAGTTATGGGACAGTTAATGAAAAACTGTTTTTT	-	TRBV6-5	TRBD1	TRBJ1-4
CARDRGTYGYTF	TGTGCCCGGGACAGGGGGACGTATGGCTACACCTTC	-	TRBV30	TRBD1	TRBJ1-2
CASSVVTGFADTQYF	TGTGCCAGCAGCGTTGTAACAGGTTTTGCAGATACGCAGTATTTT	-	TRBV9	-	TRBJ2-3
CAWTPTSGATDTQYF	TGTGCCTGGACCCCAACTAGCGGGGCCACAGATACGCAGTATTTT	-	TRBV30	TRBD2	TRBJ2-3
CASSEWPKETQYF	TGTGCCAGCAGTGAGTGGCCAAAAGAGACCCAGTACTTC	-	TRBV6-1	-	TRBJ2-5
CASSLVAGLPHNEQFF	TGTGCCAGCAGCTTAGTGGCGGGGTTACCTCACAATGAGCAGTTCTTC	once	TRBV7-3	-	TRBJ2-1
CASSTTGGRGNQPQHF	TGTGCCAGCAGTACTACAGGGGGCAGGGGCAATCAGCCCCAGCATTTT	-	TRBV28	TRBD1	TRBJ1-5